This T cell receptor beta chain comes out of a study of blood T cell repertoires in COVID-19. For the study at large: Acute-phase and convalescent COVID-19 samples originated in the United States, Italy and Spain.

Enrollees, about 18 to 89 years old, lived in about two dozen US areas. The study assigned cohorts using participant-reported clinical history. The authors' processing: Nucleated cell counts were estimated from reference gene primer amplification. Repertoires were generated with immunoSEQ multiplex PCR, while TCRdb's copy carries only in-frame clones and drops some. V and J calls plus clone size are reproduced from that table; the DNA served to infer D and trimming. Here the sample spans approximately 150,000 clones, roughly 87% being singletons. Germline values: CDR1 LNHDA, CDR2 SQIVND (reference sequence). V was cut by 5 bases and J by 0 bases, with 12 bases left in between. This CDR3 spans 15 amino acids.

V and J are TRBV19 and TRBJ2-3; possibly TRBD2 for D (5 bases). This receptor was obtained from a human donor with acute COVID-19. The donor label of this sample is uncertain. Sequencing was carried out using PBMCs or T cells enriched from blood (not recorded which). In DNA form, the CDR3 reads TGTGCCAGTAGTTTCCGGGGATTAAGCACAGATACGCAGTATTTT. Translated, it gives CASSFRGLSTDTQYF.